The TCR beta chain under discussion was sequenced for a study of blood T cell repertoires in COVID-19. CDR3 length equals 15 residues. The junction had 1 base not matched to a gene; V was cut back by 3 bases and J by 3 bases. From germline, CDR1 is SGDLS and CDR2 YYNGEE. Sequencing used immunoSEQ multiplex PCR; TCRdb keeps in-frame clones, though not all of them. The data show approximately 130,000 clones, about four fifths seen once. The sequencing sample was made of peripheral blood. The rearrangement joins TRBV9 to TRBJ2-5, with 14 positions matching TRBD2. The clonotype originates from an elderly man with acute or convalescent COVID-19. The CDR3 coding sequence is TGTGCCAGCAGCGCGGGACTAGCGGGGGAAGAGACCCAGTACTTC. It translates to CASSAGLAGEETQYF. The variable domain in full, with the rest retrieved from reference TRBV9 and TRBJ2-5, is DSGVTQTPKHLITATGQRVTLRCSPRSGDLSVYWYQQSLDQGLQFLIQYYNGEERAKGNILERFSAQQFPDLHSELNLSSLELGDSALYFCASSAGLAGEETQYFGPGTRLLVL.